The subject of this entry is one TCR beta chain. What it recognizes is unknown. The sample comes from a study of cytomegalovirus exposure and HLA in healthy donors. V was clipped by 0 bases and J by 4 bases, with 10 bases between them. CDR1 and CDR2 (germline): SGHNT, YYREEE (reference sequence). There are 14 residues in the CDR3. General study findings and limits: The classifier, whose performance was assessed in both the original and validation cohorts, reportedly diagnosed cytomegalovirus status with high specificity and sensitivity. In an earlier analysis, most TCR beta V segments were productive about 90% or about 30% of the time. Later genetic work tied a missense DCLRE1C variant to beta-chain V and J trimming. Rare TCR sequences dominated, though some public TCRs recurred in many donors.

The PCR contained 60 Vbeta and 13 Jbeta primers. TCRdb keeps only in-frame clones here, not all; method: immunoSEQ multiplex PCR. The profile shows 150,000 to 160,000 clones, around 79% of them singletons. The TCR sequence derives from a man younger than 35 in good health and CMV-seronegative. Sequencing used PBMCs. The V gene is TRBV5-4, the J gene TRBJ2-5; D perhaps matches TRBD1 (6 bases). CDR3 DNA: TGTGCCAGCAGCTTGGACAGGGTGACAGAGACCCAGTACTTC. Translated: CASSLDRVTETQYF. Full variable domain (missing parts from reference TRBV5-4 and TRBJ2-5): ETGVTQSPTHLIKTRGQQVTLRCSSQSGHNTVSWYQQALGQGPQFIFQYYREEENGRGNFPPRFSGLQFPNYSSELNVNALELDDSALYLCASSLDRVTETQYFGPGTRLLVL.